Listed below are T cell receptor beta chains from one sample, sequenced in a study of T cell responses to AZD1222 COVID-19 vaccine. Here immunoSEQ multiplex PCR was the method, and the copy in TCRdb shows in-frame clones only, minus some. The sample lists about 160,000 clones; around 90% were seen once. The material sequenced was peripheral blood, taken 28 days after the second AZD1222 dose. The receptors derive from an adult who received the AZD1222 COVID-19 vaccine. The conserved cysteine and the conserved F or W are not part of the CDR3 here. The listing skips clone size in some rows; elsewhere it reads once, few, many or a size class.

v_call: TRBV15; clone_size: -; j_call: TRBJ1-1; cdr3_aa: ATSRDRGDGAF
v_call: TRBV5-1; clone_size: -; j_call: TRBJ1-6; cdr3_aa: ASSLEEGSGSPLH
v_call: TRBV24-1; clone_size: -; j_call: TRBJ1-5; cdr3_aa: ATSKEGVQPQH
v_call: TRBV4-2; clone_size: -; j_call: TRBJ2-3; cdr3_aa: ASSQADTQY
v_call: TRBV6-5; clone_size: -; j_call: TRBJ2-1; cdr3_aa: ASSTDGSSYNEQF
v_call: TRBV4-1; clone_size: few; j_call: TRBJ2-7; cdr3_aa: ASSHSFGDEYEQY
v_call: TRBV6-5; clone_size: -; j_call: TRBJ1-1; cdr3_aa: ASSYSFADYTEAF
v_call: TRBV7-6; clone_size: -; j_call: TRBJ2-2; cdr3_aa: ASSLGLAENTGELF
v_call: TRBV10-3; clone_size: -; j_call: TRBJ1-2; cdr3_aa: AISDFRGTQLSHGYT
v_call: TRBV10-3; clone_size: -; j_call: TRBJ1-3; cdr3_aa: AISPGTSGNTIY
v_call: TRBV27; clone_size: -; j_call: TRBJ2-1; cdr3_aa: ASRSHSYNEQF
v_call: TRBV18; clone_size: -; j_call: TRBJ2-5; cdr3_aa: ASSPSGETQY
v_call: TRBV12-3/TRBV12-4; clone_size: once; j_call: TRBJ1-3; cdr3_aa: ASSTGNTIY
v_call: TRBV5-4; clone_size: -; j_call: TRBJ2-1; cdr3_aa: ASSPDRAPYNEQF
v_call: TRBV18; clone_size: -; j_call: TRBJ1-4; cdr3_aa: ASSQVQGANEKLF
v_call: TRBV5-6; clone_size: -; j_call: TRBJ1-2; cdr3_aa: ASSSYRGVSGYT
v_call: TRBV2; clone_size: few; j_call: TRBJ1-1; cdr3_aa: ASSGTFGAF
v_call: TRBV18; clone_size: once; j_call: TRBJ2-1; cdr3_aa: ASSPQAGGPHEQF
v_call: TRBV19; clone_size: few; j_call: TRBJ1-2; cdr3_aa: ASSIRSTGTSLGGYT
v_call: TRBV7-6; clone_size: -; j_call: TRBJ2-7; cdr3_aa: ASSPDRGAVSYEQY
v_call: TRBV5-4; clone_size: -; j_call: TRBJ1-2; cdr3_aa: ASSKQGSGANYGYT
v_call: TRBV12-5; clone_size: -; j_call: TRBJ2-2; cdr3_aa: ASAPRTSEELF
v_call: TRBV5-6; clone_size: once; j_call: TRBJ2-7; cdr3_aa: ASSRDGDYEQY
v_call: TRBV7-6; clone_size: -; j_call: TRBJ1-1; cdr3_aa: ASSSQPGHMNTEAF
v_call: TRBV5-6; clone_size: -; j_call: TRBJ2-7; cdr3_aa: ASTQPGGTGYEQY
v_call: TRBV7-9; clone_size: -; j_call: TRBJ1-1; cdr3_aa: ASSLEGRAAAF
v_call: TRBV29-1; clone_size: -; j_call: TRBJ2-1; cdr3_aa: SVGGLAAWNEQF
v_call: TRBV7-2; clone_size: -; j_call: TRBJ2-1; cdr3_aa: ASSLSLGGAGSYNEQF
v_call: TRBV18; clone_size: -; j_call: TRBJ1-2; cdr3_aa: ASSPKGDDGYT
v_call: TRBV5-1; clone_size: -; j_call: TRBJ2-5; cdr3_aa: ASSLGASGRAPQETQY
v_call: TRBV21-1; clone_size: -; j_call: TRBJ1-2; cdr3_aa: APQVRADGYT
v_call: TRBV29-1; clone_size: -; j_call: TRBJ2-5; cdr3_aa: SVDGLAGGWETQY
v_call: TRBV18; clone_size: -; j_call: TRBJ2-5; cdr3_aa: ASSPRLAETQY
v_call: TRBV5-1; clone_size: -; j_call: TRBJ2-7; cdr3_aa: ASSLVTGSYEQY
v_call: TRBV6-5; clone_size: -; j_call: TRBJ1-2; cdr3_aa: ASSYTGAVDGYT
v_call: TRBV19; clone_size: -; j_call: TRBJ1-6; cdr3_aa: ASTISPNSPLH
v_call: TRBV3-1/TRBV3-2; clone_size: -; j_call: TRBJ1-3; cdr3_aa: ASSGQGQGASGNTIY
v_call: TRBV28; clone_size: -; j_call: TRBJ1-1; cdr3_aa: ASSFGDRLNAF
v_call: TRBV18; clone_size: -; j_call: TRBJ1-3; cdr3_aa: ASSPGAGGNTIY
v_call: TRBV7-7; clone_size: few; j_call: TRBJ2-1; cdr3_aa: ASSLGFPEQF
v_call: TRBV19; clone_size: -; j_call: TRBJ1-1; cdr3_aa: ASSIGTGRPEAF